A selection of T cell receptor beta chains follows, all from one sample in a study of persistence of HIV-infected CD4 T cells. The protocol was immunoSEQ multiplex PCR, while the TCRdb copy is restricted to in-frame clones and leaves out a portion. The sample has about 41,000 clones, about four fifths seen once. Their antigens are not known. Material: CD4+ T cells sorted from PBMCs after roughly 18-hour stimulation, obtained from a patient who received antiretroviral therapy. These receptors came from an adult man with HIV who was CMV-seropositive. The CDR3 runs from the conserved cysteine through the conserved F or W. Fields, in order: D gene, J gene, clone size, V gene, CDR3 protein, CDR3 DNA. The D gene is left open where the match is weak. A clone size is listed for some rows: how often the clone was seen (once, few, many), or a class if it is expanded.

.,TRBJ2-7,once,TRBV11-3,CASSLDIRQGRTYEQYF,TGTGCCAGCAGCTTAGATATTCGGCAGGGGCGAACCTACGAGCAGTACTTC
.,TRBJ2-5,.,TRBV4-1,CASSQGHGTEEETQYF,TGCGCCAGCAGCCAAGGCCACGGGACCGAGGAGGAGACCCAGTACTTC
.,TRBJ2-7,once,TRBV19,CASSINREPYEQYF,TGTGCCAGTAGTATAAACAGGGAGCCCTACGAGCAGTACTTC
TRBD1,TRBJ1-2,.,TRBV9,CASSPQGNYGYTF,TGTGCCAGCAGCCCACAGGGGAACTATGGCTACACCTTC
TRBD1,TRBJ1-2,once,TRBV7-8,CASSLGQGAYGYTF,TGTGCCAGCAGCTTAGGACAGGGGGCGTATGGCTACACCTTC
TRBD1,TRBJ2-1,.,TRBV11-2,CASSFQTGNYEQFF,TGTGCCAGCAGCTTCCAGACAGGGAACTATGAGCAGTTCTTC
TRBD1,TRBJ1-1,.,TRBV19,CASSIEQGAEAFF,TGTGCCAGTAGTATAGAACAGGGGGCGGAAGCTTTCTTT
.,TRBJ2-7,.,TRBV10-1,CASSEDGSSYEQYF,TGCGCCAGCAGTGAGGATGGCAGCTCCTACGAGCAGTACTTC
.,TRBJ2-1,.,TRBV5-1,CASGAGQTYNEQFF,TGCGCCAGCGGCGCCGGCCAGACCTACAATGAGCAGTTCTTC
.,TRBJ2-5,.,TRBV5-1,CASSLLGTEETQYF,TGCGCCAGCAGCTTGCTCGGGACTGAAGAGACCCAGTACTTC
.,TRBJ1-1,once,TRBV6-1,CASSDRARGDTEAFF,TGTGCCAGCAGTGATAGGGCCAGGGGTGATACTGAAGCTTTCTTT
.,TRBJ1-5,.,TRBV30,CASQSGWSPQHF,TGTGCCTCACAGTCTGGGTGGTCCCCCCAGCATTTT
TRBD1,TRBJ1-4,.,TRBV10-3,CAISRQGARGEKLFF,TGTGCCATCAGTCGACAGGGGGCGAGGGGCGAAAAACTGTTTTTT
.,TRBJ2-7,few,TRBV2,CASNNGYEQYF,TGTGCCAGCAACAATGGTTACGAGCAGTACTTC
TRBD1,TRBJ2-7,.,TRBV6-5,CASSLEGRGPGEQYF,TGTGCCAGCAGCCTTGAAGGCAGGGGGCCGGGCGAGCAGTACTTC
.,TRBJ2-7,.,TRBV7-6,CASSSDPGQGREQYF,TGTGCCAGCAGCTCTGATCCGGGGCAGGGACGCGAGCAGTACTTC
.,TRBJ2-7,.,TRBV5-1,CASSLQTGTYEQYF,TGCGCCAGCAGCCTACAGACTGGAACCTACGAGCAGTACTTC
TRBD1,TRBJ2-7,.,TRBV27,CASSSGTVGKQYF,TGTGCCAGCAGTTCCGGGACAGTTGGGAAGCAGTACTTC
.,TRBJ1-2,.,TRBV6-2/TRBV6-3,CASSNRQLGYTF,TGTGCCAGCAGTAACAGACAGCTCGGCTACACCTTC
.,TRBJ1-1,.,TRBV7-8,CASSLVPREGAFF,TGTGCCAGCAGCTTAGTCCCCAGGGAGGGAGCTTTCTTT
.,TRBJ2-7,.,TRBV5-4,CASSLDLGFNYEQYF,TGTGCCAGCAGCTTGGACCTCGGCTTCAACTACGAGCAGTACTTC
TRBD1,TRBJ2-1,once,TRBV5-1,CASSLGTGDNEQFF,TGCGCCAGCAGCTTGGGGACAGGGGACAATGAGCAGTTCTTC
TRBD1,TRBJ2-7,.,TRBV7-2,CASSARDRESYEQYF,TGTGCCAGCAGCGCCCGGGACAGGGAGTCCTACGAGCAGTACTTC
TRBD2,TRBJ2-4,.,TRBV5-8,CASSTHITSAAYF,TGTGCCAGCAGCACTCACATTACTAGCGCGGCATACTTC
TRBD1,TRBJ2-2,.,TRBV5-1,CASSLTGGSTGELFF,TGCGCCAGCAGCTTAACAGGGGGCTCCACCGGGGAGCTGTTTTTT
.,TRBJ2-1,.,TRBV5-4,CASSLEGRRNNEQFF,TGTGCCAGCAGCTTGGAGGGCCGACGAAACAATGAGCAGTTCTTC
.,TRBJ1-1,.,TRBV9,CASSVESFTEAFF,TGTGCCAGCAGCGTAGAGTCGTTCACTGAAGCTTTCTTT
.,TRBJ1-1,.,TRBV19,CASSIGANTEAFF,TGTGCCAGTAGTATAGGTGCGAACACTGAAGCTTTCTTT
.,TRBJ2-7,.,TRBV3-1/TRBV3-2,CASSQGQGYEQYF,TGTGCCAGCAGCCAAGGCCAAGGGTACGAGCAGTACTTC
.,TRBJ1-1,.,TRBV7-2,CASSPTREANTEAFF,TGTGCCAGCAGCCCAACCCGAGAGGCGAACACTGAAGCTTTCTTT